This TCR beta chain was captured in a study of blood T cell repertoires in COVID-19. Study details: Acute and convalescent COVID-19 specimens originated in the United States, Italy and Spain. Sample material is recorded as cDNA or gDNA derived from T cells, B-cell-depleted T cells, or PBMCs.

V shed 4 bases, J shed 5 bases, and the junction held 16 bases outside the gene matches. This CDR3 has 18 amino acids. Germline V lookup: CDR1 SGHRS, CDR2 YFSETQ. Per the authors' pipeline: The authors estimated nucleated cell counts from reference gene primer amplification. Profiled with immunoSEQ multiplex PCR; TCRdb holds only in-frame clones, not every one. Clone size and the V and J calls come from that table; the DNA yielded D and trimming. The table includes roughly 190,000 clones, approximately 86% detected once. This sequence joins TRBV5-1 and TRBJ2-5; TRBD2 matches at 11 bases. Sequencing was done on a sample of peripheral blood. The TCR comes from a man in his 70s with acute or convalescent COVID-19. This chain's CDR3 is CASSPIGTSGGGGETQYF. As DNA, the CDR3 is TGCGCCAGCAGCCCGATAGGGACTAGCGGAGGAGGTGGCGAGACCCAGTACTTC.